This is a list of T cell receptor beta chains from one sample in a study of identical twins. TCRdb passed the 5' RACE reads through MiXCR, listing each CDR3 protein once. This table holds just over 450,000 distinct CDR3 sequences, 11% to 15% found once. These data were also reused for a study on yellow fever vaccine responses in identical twins.

Material: CD4+ T cells sorted from blood. These receptor sequences come from a woman aged 18-29 years in good health. Both conserved end residues are part of each CDR3. The order of the fields is J gene, V gene, CDR3 protein.

TRBJ2-7	TRBV5-6	CASSFSGRRAYEQYF
TRBJ2-5	TRBV10-3	CAISADRDGGAQYF
TRBJ2-6	TRBV5-1	CASSRETGAGANVLTF
TRBJ2-7	TRBV19	CASSIRLAGDEQYF
TRBJ2-1	TRBV7-2	CASGVNGGGYNEQFF
TRBJ2-3	TRBV7-7	CASSLNLRTDTQYF
TRBJ2-7	TRBV7-9	CASSQDRSFHEQYF
TRBJ2-5	TRBV12-3/TRBV12-4	CASISSGETQYF
TRBJ2-7	TRBV29-1	CSVRSGTGSGEQYF
TRBJ1-4	TRBV15	CATSRDSLNEKLFF
TRBJ2-1	TRBV10-2	CASSERGTSYNEQFF
TRBJ2-7	TRBV12-5	CASGSREGEQYF
TRBJ2-7	TRBV5-6	CASSSRDRASYEQYF
TRBJ2-3	TRBV9	CASSLDSRNTQYF
TRBJ2-3	TRBV27	CASSLRVGTDTQYF
TRBJ2-1	TRBV10-3	CAISPSIEQFF
TRBJ2-3	TRBV4-2	CASSRRAPSTDTQYF
TRBJ2-7	TRBV29-1	CSVMTYYEQYF
TRBJ2-5	TRBV29-1	CSVDHKTEETQYF
TRBJ2-1	TRBV7-9	CASSLKVQGAGEQFF
TRBJ2-7	TRBV11-2	CASSIDVGQGYEQYF
TRBJ1-2	TRBV30	CAWSRTGAPNGYTF